The entry below gives a single T cell receptor (beta chain) sequence along with its context. The antigen is undetermined. Compared with germline, one end of the junction differs, possibly owing to a read error. TCRdb's table, derived via immunoSEQ multiplex PCR, lists solely in-frame clones and lacks some. The repertoire holds 40,000 to 60,000 clones, with approximately 80% as singletons. The CDR3 is made up of 10 amino acids. The germline V gene encodes CDR1 MNHNS and CDR2 SASEGT. The data were taken from a study of T cell responses to AZD1222 COVID-19 vaccine. Overall study results and limits: It should be noted that donors were predominantly white British and more often female, and clonal diversity was possibly underestimated. Vaccination with two AZD1222 doses was followed by a rise in Spike-specific TCR breadth and depth. In all cases, repertoires were sampled only after the peak T cell response.

The material was peripheral blood, obtained on day 0 of MenACWY control vaccination. This chain links TRBV6-1 with TRBJ1-2, with D unclear. This TCR came from an adult in good health. The CDR3 bases are TGTGCCAGCAGTGAACTACCCCCGAACTTC. Its protein is CASSELPPNF.